This TCR beta chain was observed in a study of T cell responses to AZD1222 COVID-19 vaccine (dated by TCRdb to the early 2020s). Regarding the research as a whole: AZD1222 recipients given second doses at about 4 weeks or at about 12 weeks were pooled, since spike-specific TCR depth and breadth were not found to differ between the two schedules. A total of 233 trial participants underwent TCR sequencing, of whom some 210 received two doses of AZD1222 and some 25 received two doses of the MenACWY control vaccine. Trial participants were enrolled by age into subgroups of 18-55, 56-69 and 70-plus years, and about 150, 27 and 61 TCR-sequenced participants, respectively, were included in these subgroups. What the research found in general, with its limitations: The whole spike protein was spanned by vaccine-associated CD4 TCRs, and dominant responses were seen in regions 160-218 and 743-854. In the small 56-69-year group, the increase in depth fell short of significance, most likely because of low power. Most participants were white British and females outnumbered males, and the authors suggested that clonal diversity may have been underestimated. Conclusions about previously exposed vaccinees are limited because only six or seven AZD1222 recipients were SARS-CoV-2 seropositive at baseline. Reportedly, almost half of the unique spike-specific TCRs recognized epitopes lying outside the regions that are mutated in the B.1.351 and B.1.1.7 variants. After two AZD1222 doses, both the breadth and the depth of spike-specific TCRs were significantly higher than at day 0 and than in MenACWY recipients. No day 14 peak-response samples were available, so repertoires were characterized only after the peak T cell response.

Per the publication, the time point label means: baseline before first vaccination. The vaccinee samples were drawn from two UK trials, COV001 and COV002, one of which was a single-blind randomized controlled phase 2/3 trial testing AZD1222 (ChAdOx1 nCoV-19) in healthy adults. Trial participant PBMC samples were collected at day 0 and day 28 after the second dose for TCRbeta chain sequencing. In the case of this clone: The specificity of this receptor is unknown. No base quality information exists; no much larger clone differs at one position.

The CDR3 regions of human TCRbeta chains were analyzed by immunosequencing. In the source study's methods: TCRs in the repertoires were compared against a reference library of SARS-CoV-2-specific TCRs that had been generated with the MIRA antigen-specificity platform. Breadth was defined as the fraction of unique TCRs that were SARS-CoV-2-associated, and depth was defined as the fraction of total T cells that were SARS-CoV-2-associated. Using the MIRA data, each spike-specific TCR was mapped to the spike region that the TCR reacts to and placed in a CD4 or CD8 class. Log10-transformed breadth and depth values were compared by one-way ANOVA with Sidak's multiple comparisons tests. The table comes from immuneACCESS by way of TCRdb, which keeps in-frame sequences with V and J called. Part of the clones is missing from these tables; in studies checked, under half for an unresolved V gene and the rest for unknown reasons. V, J and clone size derive from that table, while D and trimming were established from the DNA sequence. The sample data list 150,000 or so clones, and just under 95% of these were observed just once. The ten largest clonotypes hold 5% of the sample.

CDR1 and CDR2, per the germline V gene, are MNHEY and SVGAGI. Cut back by 6 bases and 4 bases, the V and J ends lie 12 bases apart. The cysteine opens and the phenylalanine closes a CDR3 of 13 amino acids. The only DNA kept is the CDR3, 39 bases in frame from the first base. This chain joins TRBV6-5 to TRBJ1-1; possibly the D gene is TRBD1, per 5 matching bases. This receptor was identified in an adult in good health. Sequenced material: peripheral blood, taken on day 0 of AZD1222 vaccination. Here the CDR3 is given as CASRRPGTTEAFF. The nucleotides are TGTGCCAGCAGACGACCAGGGACCACTGAAGCTTTCTTT.